This TCR beta chain is drawn from a study of T cell responses to AZD1222 COVID-19 vaccine (dated by TCRdb to the early 2020s). About the study as a whole: TCR sequencing covered some 240 trial participants: 200 to 210 given two doses of AZD1222 and 26 given two doses of MenACWY control vaccine. Trial participants were enrolled by age into subgroups of 18-55, 56-69 and 70-plus years, and about 150, 27 and 61 TCR-sequenced participants, respectively, were included in these subgroups.

The sample's time point label, in plain terms: about 28 days (+/-7) after the second vaccine dose. AZD1222 recipients with second doses at about 4 weeks or about 12 weeks were pooled, because spike-specific TCR depth and breadth did not differ between schedules. Samples from vaccinated people were obtained from the UK trials COV001 and COV002, which included a single-blind randomized controlled phase 2/3 trial of AZD1222 (ChAdOx1 nCoV-19) in healthy adults. For TCRbeta chain sequencing, PBMC samples from trial participants were taken at day 0 and at day 28 after the second dose. Comment on this clone: The specificity of this receptor is unknown. Base qualities are not recorded, but no much larger clone differs from it by a single base.

The CDR3 runs 14 residues from the cysteine to the phenylalanine. Only CDR3 DNA is held: 42 bases, read in frame from base 1. V lost 4 bases and J lost 4 bases, and the count of bases not matched to a germline gene is 3. As encoded in the germline V gene, CDR1 is MGHDK while CDR2 is SYGVNS. The CDR3 regions of human TCRbeta chains were subjected to immunosequencing. The authors' pipeline ran thus. Repertoire TCRs were matched against a reference library of SARS-CoV-2-specific TCRs generated with the MIRA antigen-specificity platform. Breadth was defined as the fraction of unique TCRs that were SARS-CoV-2-associated, and depth was defined as the fraction of total T cells that were SARS-CoV-2-associated. Using the MIRA data, each spike-specific TCR was mapped to the spike region that the TCR reacts to and placed in a CD4 or CD8 class. Log10-transformed breadth and depth values were compared by one-way ANOVA with Sidak's multiple comparisons tests. Sourced from immuneACCESS, this table was stored by TCRdb with only in-frame sequences that have V and J called. A share of the clones is absent; for the studies checked, an unresolved V gene accounts for under half, and the remainder has no known explanation. V and J calls and clone size are copied from that table; D and trimming were computed from the DNA. The table for this sample lists 110,000 to 150,000 clones; roughly 91% of them were counted only once. The ten largest make up roughly 2% of the sample.

Results and caveats for the whole study, not just this receptor: Most participants were white British and females outnumbered males, and the authors suggested that clonal diversity may have been underestimated. Reportedly, close to half of the unique spike-specific TCRs recognized epitopes lying outside the regions that are mutated in the B.1.351 and B.1.1.7 variants. Because no day 14 peak-response samples were available, repertoires were characterized only after the peak T cell response. In the small 56-69-year group, the increase in depth fell short of significance, most likely because of low power. After two AZD1222 doses, spike-specific TCR breadth and depth were significantly higher than at day 0 and than in MenACWY recipients. Vaccine-associated CD4 TCRs spanned the whole spike protein, with dominant responses in regions 160-218 and 743-854. Conclusions about previously exposed vaccinees are limited, since just 5 to 7 AZD1222 recipients were seropositive for SARS-CoV-2 at baseline.

The input for sequencing was peripheral blood, taken 28 days after the second AZD1222 dose. The chain is made from TRBV25-1 and TRBJ2-5; 10 of the junction bases match TRBD1. The TCR was taken from an adult who received the AZD1222 COVID-19 vaccine. The CDR3 protein: CASSGWTGGETQYF. The DNA sequence is given as TGTGCCAGCAGTGGCTGGACAGGGGGAGAGACCCAGTACTTC.